The clone carrying this TCR beta chain has a handful of counts. Time point: pre-sensitization, week 0. Treatment defined: therapeutic diphenylcyclopropenone sensitization with weekly scalp DPC. Unfractionated whole blood served as the source for total RNA extraction. These data belong to a study of human T cells and chemical hapten exposure. TCRdb called the RACE reads again in MiXCR, with one record for every CDR3 protein. The sample consists of roughly 110,000 distinct CDR3 sequences, roughly 12% of them appearing once. CDR3 length: 16 amino acids. The J segment lost 4 bases and the V segment lost 2 bases, leaving 10 bases of the junction unmatched. Germline-derived CDR1 and CDR2 are MDHEN and SYDVKM.

The receptor comes from a woman aged 50 to 60 with alopecia areata. Some clones in this sample may be carry-over from other donors' samples. The chain recombines TRBV28 with TRBJ2-7; 8 bases are shared with TRBD2. The material sequenced was whole blood, taken in connection with sensitization to the hapten diphenylcyclopropenone (DPC). CDR3 bases: TGTGCCAGCAGTTTAGGGAGCGGGAGCCTAGGTTACGAGCAGTACTTC. It codes for CASSLGSGSLGYEQYF.